These 14 T cell receptor beta chains were all obtained from the same sample, sequenced in a study of T cell responses to AZD1222 COVID-19 vaccine. Method: immunoSEQ multiplex PCR; TCRdb's copy keeps in-frame clones and lacks some. In the table there are about 110,000 clones, over 85% of which are singletons. This specimen was peripheral blood, taken 28 days after the second AZD1222 dose. These receptors originate from an adult who received the AZD1222 COVID-19 vaccine.

V and J are TRBV9 and TRBJ2-1; perhaps TRBD2 as D (7 bases). Per germline, CDR1 SGDLS and CDR2 YYNGEE. Trimming left V 9 bases short and J 2 bases short, with 12 bases between. The CDR3 is 13 residues long. This CDR3 reads CATARGPYNEQFF. For the CDR3, the DNA is TGTGCCACCGCGCGGGGGCCCTACAATGAGCAGTTCTTC.

The rearrangement links TRBV28 to TRBJ1-4; TRBD1 matches at 9 bases. V shed 7 bases and J 3 bases; nucleotides not matched to a gene: 12. CDR3 length: 17 residues. The germline V gene has CDR1 MDHEN and CDR2 SYDVKM. As DNA, the CDR3 is TGTGCCAGCATTCTCCCGCGCCGGGACAGGGCTAATGAAAAACTGTTTTTT. Its protein is CASILPRRDRANEKLFF.

The V gene is TRBV18, the J gene TRBJ2-1; TRBD2 matches at 10 bases. Looked up from germline, CDR1 is KGHSH and CDR2 is LQKENI. The V and J ends lost 3 bases and 7 bases, in that order; junction bases with no gene match: 15. CDR3 length: 18 residues. The CDR3 DNA is TGTGCCAGCTCACCCGTAGGGACTAGCGTCCCGAGAGGGAATGAGCAGTTCTTC. Protein: CASSPVGTSVPRGNEQFF.

The rearrangement joins TRBV19 to TRBJ1-5; a possible D gene is TRBD1 (6 bases). Germline V gene sequence: CDR1 LNHDA, CDR2 SQIVND (reference sequence). The CDR3 covers 15 residues. Trimming cost V 3 bases and J 4 bases, with 13 bases left between them. In DNA form, the CDR3 reads TGTGCCAGTAGTATCGGAACAGGGAAGAATCAGCCCCAGCATTTT. Translated, it gives CASSIGTGKNQPQHF. The full variable domain, in which reference TRBV19 and TRBJ1-5 provide the parts outside the CDR3, is DGGITQSPKYLFRKEGQNVTLSCEQNLNHDAMYWYRQDPGQGLRLIYYSQIVNDFQKGDIAEGYSVSREKKESFPLTVTSAQKNPTAFYLCASSIGTGKNQPQHFGDGTRLSIL.

This clone was observed a handful of times. This rearrangement joins TRBV18 to TRBJ2-7; D gene ambiguous. Trimming took 5 bases from V and 4 from J, leaving 15 bases between them. Germline V gives CDR1 KGHSH, CDR2 LQKENI. The CDR3 contains 14 residues. The CDR3 region has the DNA TGTGCCAGCTCAAGGATGCAGGATTATTACGAGCAGTACTTC. Translation: CASSRMQDYYEQYF.

The chain carries TRBV5-1 and TRBJ2-1, with TRBD2 matching 11 bases. V lost 4 bases to trimming and J lost 4 bases; unmatched junction nucleotides: 7. Germline CDR1 SGHRS, CDR2 YFSETQ. The CDR3 length is 16 residues. The chain's CDR3 is CASSTLTSGGYNEQFF. CDR3 nucleotides: TGCGCCAGCAGCACTCTAACTAGCGGGGGTTACAATGAGCAGTTCTTC.

V and J are TRBV11-2 and TRBJ2-5; 8 bases match TRBD2. The V and J ends lost 3 bases and 5 bases, in that order; junction bases with no gene match: 14. Per germline, CDR1 SGHAT and CDR2 FQNNGV. The CDR3 is 17 residues long. Here the CDR3 reads CASSFSRTGTRVETQYF. CDR3 coding DNA: TGTGCCAGCAGCTTCAGTAGAACCGGGACTAGGGTGGAGACCCAGTACTTC.

This chain joins TRBV27 and TRBJ1-1; TRBD1 agrees at 9 bases. The trim removed 6 bases at V and 6 bases at J, leaving 11 bases unmatched. In germline, CDR1 is MNHEY, CDR2 SMNVEV (reference sequence). The CDR3 is 15 amino acids. The CDR3 coding sequence is TGTGCCAGCAGGACACAGGGGGCGGGTATCGCTGAAGCTTTCTTT. Translated: CASRTQGAGIAEAFF.

The chain couples TRBV6-6 to TRBJ2-5; no firm D call. Germline V lookup: CDR1 MNHNY, CDR2 SVGAGI (reference sequence). The CDR3 is 13 amino acids. Trimming shortened V by 1 base and J by 3 bases, and 6 bases separated the two germline ends. CDR3 in amino acids: CASSYYSEETQYF. As DNA, the CDR3 is TGTGCCAGCAGTTACTACTCGGAAGAGACCCAGTACTTC.

The chain combines TRBV3-1 (or the pseudogene TRBV3-2) with TRBJ2-7; the match to TRBD1 covers 8 bases. V was pared by 6 bases and J by 2 bases, with 6 bases of the junction left unmatched. This CDR3 comprises 14 residues. Germline V lookup: CDR1 LGHDT, CDR2 YNNKEL (reference sequence). Here the CDR3 reads CASSPQGVTYEQYF. The CDR3 region has the DNA TGTGCCAGCAGTCCACAGGGGGTTACCTACGAGCAGTACTTC.

This clone was seen only once. The CDR3 coding sequence is TGTGCCAGCAGCCTGCTAGCGGGGGGACGTAATGAGCAGTTCTTC. It specifies CASSLLAGGRNEQFF. This chain uses TRBV6-5 with TRBJ2-1; 11 bases are shared with TRBD2. The CDR3 sequence is 15 residues long. The ends lost 6 bases at V and 7 bases at J; junction bases unmatched: 8. The germline V gene encodes CDR1 MNHEY and CDR2 SVGAGI.

This clone was counted once. The chain recombines TRBV6-6 with TRBJ1-2, with D hard to call. Germline CDR1 and CDR2: MNHNY and SVGAGI (reference sequence). This CDR3 has 10 residues. Trimming removed 5 bases at V and 3 bases at J, with 1 base between. The CDR3 bases are TGTGCCAGCAGTGACTATGGCTACACCTTC. As protein: CASSDYGYTF.

This clone was recorded once. The chain employs TRBV27 and TRBJ2-7, with 10 bases matching TRBD1. The CDR3 has 13 residues. Germline V gives CDR1 MNHEY, CDR2 SMNVEV (reference sequence). This CDR3 is CAARDRGSYEQYF. CDR3 bases: TGTGCTGCAAGGGACAGGGGATCGTACGAGCAGTACTTC.

In this sample, this clone turned up once. This chain connects TRBV12-5 to TRBJ1-2, with unresolved D. The CDR3 sequence is 15 residues long. Trimming took 0 bases from V and 8 from J, leaving 16 bases between them. CDR1 LGHNT and CDR2 FRNRAP come from the germline V gene. Here the CDR3 reads CASGLVPKLPGGYTF. CDR3 nucleotide sequence: TGTGCTAGTGGTTTGGTACCCAAGCTCCCCGGGGGCTACACCTTC.